The 23 T cell receptor beta chains reported below all come from one sample, sequenced in a study of identifying expanded T cells in peripheral blood. This table comes from immunoSEQ multiplex PCR, and its TCRdb copy is limited to in-frame clones, with some not included. This sample has around 94,000 clones; roughly 88% occur once, and the top ten carry 13% to 15%. Sequencing input: blood. These receptors all stem from a person aged 18 to 75 in good health.

This chain connects TRBV30 to TRBJ1-4; TRBD1 matches 10 bases. With 5 bases clipped from V and 6 bases from J, the junction kept 0 bases outside the gene matches. Germline values: CDR1 GTSNPN, CDR2 SVGIG (reference sequence). The length of the CDR3 is 12 residues. The CDR3 region has the DNA TGTGCCTGGGGGACAGGGGATGAAAAACTGTTTTTT. Encoded protein: CAWGTGDEKLFF. Combining the CDR3 with reference TRBV30 and TRBJ1-4 gives the whole variable domain SQTIHQWPATLVQPVGSPLSLECTVEGTSNPNLYWYRQAAGRGLQLLFYSVGIGQISSEVPQNLSASRPQDRQFILSSKKLLLSDSGFYLCAWGTGDEKLFFGSGTQLSVL.

CDR3: CASSLSGQGNEQYF. CDR3 nucleotide sequence: TGTGCCAGCAGCTTGTCTGGACAGGGCAACGAGCAGTACTTC. The V and J genes are TRBV5-6 and TRBJ2-7; TRBD1 matches at 8 bases. The CDR3 totals 14 residues. J lost 5 bases, V lost 1 base, and 5 bases had no gene match. Germline lookup yields CDR1 SGHDT and CDR2 YYEEEE.

CDR3 region: CASSVDLGTGAYEQYF. CDR3 DNA: TGTGCCAGCAGCGTAGACCTGGGGACAGGGGCCTACGAGCAGTACTTC. V gene TRBV9 combines with J gene TRBJ2-7; TRBD1 aligns across 10 bases. V dropped 0 bases and J dropped 2; count of bases not matched to a gene: 5. Germline V lookup: CDR1 SGDLS, CDR2 YYNGEE. The CDR3 is 16 residues long.

The chain carries TRBV30 and TRBJ1-4, with 9 bases lining up with TRBD1. The CDR3 extends over 14 amino acids. After removal of 0 bases from V and 7 bases from J, the junction contained 3 bases not matched to a gene. Per the germline V gene, CDR1 is GTSNPN and CDR2 is SVGIG (reference sequence). CDR3 amino acids: CAWSVGQGIEKLFF. The CDR3 DNA is TGTGCCTGGAGTGTAGGACAGGGGATTGAAAAACTGTTTTTT. Complete variable domain (other parts from reference TRBV30 and TRBJ1-4): SQTIHQWPATLVQPVGSPLSLECTVEGTSNPNLYWYRQAAGRGLQLLFYSVGIGQISSEVPQNLSASRPQDRQFILSSKKLLLSDSGFYLCAWSVGQGIEKLFFGSGTQLSVL.

This chain joins TRBV5-1 and TRBJ1-2; 8 bases are a match to TRBD1. The V segment lost 4 bases and the J segment 0 bases; nucleotides outside the gene matches: 11. CDR1 and CDR2 (germline): SGHRS, YFSETQ. The CDR3 is 17 amino acids. This CDR3 is CASSITGTGPPNYGYTF. CDR3 bases: TGCGCCAGCAGCATCACCGGGACAGGCCCGCCTAACTATGGCTACACCTTC.

This rearrangement joins TRBV7-2 to TRBJ2-3; 12 nucleotides line up with TRBD2. V lost 4 bases and J lost 2; bases outside the gene matches: 1. The germline CDR1 and CDR2 sequences are SGHTA and FQGNSA. The CDR3 consists of 15 residues. Here the CDR3 DNA reads TGTGCCAGCAGCTGGACTAGCGGGGACACAGATACGCAGTATTTT. Translation gives CASSWTSGDTDTQYF. Together with reference TRBV7-2 and TRBJ2-3, the CDR3 gives the full variable domain: GAGVSQSPSNKVTEKGKDVELRCDPISGHTALYWYRQSLGQGLEFLIYFQGNSAPDKSGLPSDRFSAERTGGSVSTLTIQRTQQEDSAVYLCASSWTSGDTDTQYFGPGTRLTVL.

The chain employs TRBV7-2 and TRBJ2-3; D is undetermined. CDR3 length equals 15 residues. With 1 base removed from V and 0 bases from J, the gap between germline ends came to 8 bases. From germline, CDR1 is SGHTA and CDR2 FQGNSA. In nucleotides, the CDR3 is TGTGCCAGCAGCTTAGGTCCGCAAAGCACAGATACGCAGTATTTT. Residues: CASSLGPQSTDTQYF.

The chain carries TRBV6-5 and TRBJ2-5; 11 bases are shared with TRBD2. Trimming took 4 bases from V and 5 from J; bases not matched to a gene: 3. The CDR3 is made up of 14 amino acids. Per the germline V gene, CDR1 is MNHEY and CDR2 is SVGAGI. This chain's CDR3 is CASSSIAGGETQYF. The CDR3 bases are TGTGCCAGCAGTTCAATAGCGGGGGGGGAGACCCAGTACTTC.

The chain is built from TRBV5-1 and TRBJ1-4; 9 bases agree with TRBD1. The CDR3 runs 15 residues. Unmatched junction bases numbered 9, after V lost 4 bases and J lost 8 bases. The V gene's germline CDR1 is SGHRS and CDR2 YFSETQ. The CDR3 DNA follows: TGCGCCAGCAGCATGACAGGGGGATACGAAGAAAAACTGTTTTTT. Its translation is CASSMTGGYEEKLFF.

This chain joins TRBV28 and TRBJ1-2; the D gene is possibly TRBD1 (5 bases). V shed 9 bases and J shed 6 bases, with 20 bases lying between them. This CDR3 contains 14 residues. Germline CDR1 reads MDHEN; CDR2 reads SYDVKM. CDR3 bases: TGTGCCAGTGGACGTGGGGCGGGTTATGATGGCTACACCTTC. Residues: CASGRGAGYDGYTF.

V gene TRBV5-6 combines with J gene TRBJ2-1; 7 nucleotides agree with TRBD2. Germline CDR1 SGHDT, CDR2 YYEEEE. The CDR3 is 15 residues long. The ends lost 4 bases at V and 7 bases at J; junction bases unmatched: 11. The CDR3, as DNA: TGTGCCAGCAGCCCCCGGGACTACTCTCTAAATGAGCAGTTCTTC. Encoded protein: CASSPRDYSLNEQFF.

The chain couples TRBV6-5 to TRBJ2-7, with D uncertain. Looked up from germline, CDR1 is MNHEY and CDR2 is SVGAGI. V was shortened by 5 bases and J by 6 bases, with 11 bases between the two germline ends. CDR3 length: 12 amino acids. The CDR3 sequence is CASSPSHSEQYF. The CDR3 DNA reads as TGTGCCAGCAGTCCCTCCCACAGCGAGCAGTACTTC.

The genes are TRBV4-1 and TRBJ2-3; D possibly corresponds to TRBD1 (5 bases). This CDR3 has 14 amino acids. CDR1 is MGHRA and CDR2 is YSYEKL in the germline V gene. V was shortened by 3 bases and J by 5 bases, with 12 bases between the two germline ends. As DNA, the CDR3 is TGCGCCAGCAGCCAGCAGGCCCAGGGAGATACGCAGTATTTT. This sequence encodes CASSQQAQGDTQYF.

The genes are TRBV19 and TRBJ2-7; TRBD2 matches 8 bases. The germline CDR1 and CDR2 sequences are LNHDA and SQIVND (reference sequence). This CDR3 region has 18 residues. The junction had 16 bases not matched to a gene; V was cut back by 4 bases and J by 2 bases. The CDR3 reads CASSTWTSPRSGTYEQYF. Written as DNA, the CDR3 is TGTGCCAGTAGTACCTGGACTAGCCCGCGGTCGGGGACCTACGAGCAGTACTTC.

V gene TRBV4-1 combines with J gene TRBJ1-2; 10 bases map to TRBD1. The CDR3 loop spans 12 amino acids. The germline V gene has CDR1 MGHRA and CDR2 YSYEKL. Trimming removed 8 bases from V and 3 bases from J; junction bases left unmatched: 0. CDR3 amino acids: CASGTGDYGYTF. CDR3 in DNA: TGCGCCAGCGGGACAGGGGACTATGGCTACACCTTC.

This chain links TRBV18 with TRBJ2-3; TRBD2 matches 13 bases. J gave up 0 bases and V 2 bases, and 14 bases lay outside the gene matches. This CDR3 spans 21 amino acids. Per the germline V gene, CDR1 is KGHSH and CDR2 is LQKENI. CDR3 DNA: TGTGCCAGCTCACCAAGGGCTATTCTAGGACTAGCGGGAGCGAGCACAGATACGCAGTATTTT. Translating gives CASSPRAILGLAGASTDTQYF.

The genes are TRBV7-3 and TRBJ2-1, with D possibly being TRBD2 (6 bases). Germline V gene lookup returns CDR1 SGHTA and CDR2 FQGTGA. Trimming removed 5 bases from V and 3 bases from J, with 8 bases in between. The CDR3 totals 13 residues. The CDR3 loop reads CASSRSGYNEQFF. The CDR3 nucleotides are TGTGCCAGCAGCCGTAGCGGCTACAATGAGCAGTTCTTC.

J is TRBJ2-7 and V is TRBV6-6, with 8 bases lining up with TRBD1. This CDR3 spans 15 amino acids. Germline CDR1 reads MNHNY; CDR2 reads SVGAGI (reference sequence). The trim removed 6 bases at V and 6 bases at J, leaving 13 bases unmatched. CDR3: CASSPGTGSSSEQYF. CDR3 DNA: TGTGCCAGCAGCCCTGGGACAGGCAGTTCATCCGAGCAGTACTTC.

The chain couples TRBV6-1 to TRBJ1-3, with no clear D. Germline CDR1 and CDR2: MNHNS and SASEGT. Trimming stripped 2 bases from V and 2 bases from J, with 10 bases between. The CDR3 is made up of 15 amino acids. CDR3 region: CASSEFAKAGNTIYF. Here the CDR3 DNA reads TGTGCCAGCAGTGAATTCGCTAAGGCTGGAAACACCATATATTTT.

The chain uses TRBV9 and TRBJ2-3, with 11 bases identical to TRBD2. CDR3 length: 17 residues. The germline V gene encodes CDR1 SGDLS and CDR2 YYNGEE. Trimming removed 0 bases from V and 6 bases from J; junction bases left unmatched: 9. This CDR3 reads CASSVVSSGGPGDTQYF. The CDR3 nucleotides read TGTGCCAGCAGCGTAGTTTCTAGCGGGGGGCCAGGGGATACGCAGTATTTT.

The chain joins TRBV7-3 to TRBJ1-5; unclear D gene. The germline gives CDR1 SGHTA, CDR2 FQGTGA. The CDR3 is 13 amino acids. Between the trimmed V and J ends, which lost 5 bases and 5 bases, there was a span of 10 bases. As DNA, the CDR3 is TGTGCCAGCAGCACTGAGGGTCATCAGCCCCAGCATTTT. Its translation: CASSTEGHQPQHF.

The chain employs TRBV29-1 and TRBJ2-7; 8 bases are a match to TRBD1. Per germline, CDR1 SQVTM and CDR2 ANQGSEA. V gave up 6 bases and J gave up 0 bases; unmatched junction bases: 7. The CDR3 totals 14 residues. This CDR3 is CSVATGVSSYEQYF. The CDR3 nucleotides read TGCAGCGTCGCGACAGGGGTTAGCTCCTACGAGCAGTACTTC.

The CDR3 sequence is CASMGSSGNTIYF. CDR3 nucleotide sequence: TGTGCCAGCATGGGTAGCTCTGGAAACACCATATATTTT. V usage is TRBV6-5 and J usage is TRBJ1-3; D unresolved. Germline CDR1 and CDR2: MNHEY and SVGAGI. This CDR3 has 13 amino acids. The ends were cut back, 7 bases at V and 0 bases at J, with 7 bases in the middle.